This TCR beta chain was sequenced during a study of blood T cell repertoires in COVID-19. About the research overall: Spain, Italy and the United States supplied samples that represented acute and convalescent COVID-19. T cells, B-cell-depleted T cells, or PBMCs provided the cDNA or gDNA that served as material.

Methods used by the authors: Amplified reference gene primers provided the basis for estimating nucleated cell counts. Profiling relied on immunoSEQ multiplex PCR, and the TCRdb table lists in-frame clones only, not all of them. The DNA gave D and trimming, while V, J and clone size come from that table. The table includes around 200,000 clones, under 90% detected once. This clone occurred once. The clonotype comes from a human donor in a cohort sampled during active COVID-19. The sequenced material came from peripheral blood.

The chain's CDR3 is CASSWTSGEGDFGHETQYF. Here the CDR3 DNA reads TGTGCCAGCAGCTGGACTTCGGGGGAAGGGGACTTCGGGCACGAGACCCAGTACTTC. J is TRBJ2-5 and V is TRBV7-9; D perhaps matches TRBD2 (6 bases). CDR1 is SEHNR and CDR2 is FQNEAQ in the germline V gene (reference sequence). V was trimmed by 4 bases and J by 5 bases, leaving 29 bases between them. This CDR3 region has 19 residues.